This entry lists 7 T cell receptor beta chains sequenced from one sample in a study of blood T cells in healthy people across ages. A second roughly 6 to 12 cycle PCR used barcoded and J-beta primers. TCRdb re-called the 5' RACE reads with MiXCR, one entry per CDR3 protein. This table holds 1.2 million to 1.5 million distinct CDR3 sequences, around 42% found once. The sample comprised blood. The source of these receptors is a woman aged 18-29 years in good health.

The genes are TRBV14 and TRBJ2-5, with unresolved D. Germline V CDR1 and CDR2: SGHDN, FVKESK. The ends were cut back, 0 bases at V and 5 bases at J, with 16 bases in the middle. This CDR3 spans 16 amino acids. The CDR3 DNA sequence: TGTGCCAGCAGCCAAGATCGATTGAAGTGGGCGGAGACCCAGTACTTC. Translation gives CASSQDRLKWAETQYF.

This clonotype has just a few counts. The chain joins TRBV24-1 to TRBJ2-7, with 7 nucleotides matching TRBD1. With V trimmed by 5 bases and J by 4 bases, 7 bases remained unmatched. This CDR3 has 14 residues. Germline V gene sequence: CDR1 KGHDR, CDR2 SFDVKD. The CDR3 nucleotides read TGTGCCACCAGTGGCCCGGGACAGCCATACGAGCAGTACTTC. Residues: CATSGPGQPYEQYF.

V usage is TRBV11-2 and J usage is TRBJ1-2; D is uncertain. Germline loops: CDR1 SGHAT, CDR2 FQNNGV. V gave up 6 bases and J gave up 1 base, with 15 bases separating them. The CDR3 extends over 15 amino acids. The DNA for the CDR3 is TGTGCCAGCAGACCCTCGAAGGGCCGTAACTATGGCTACACCTTC. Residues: CASRPSKGRNYGYTF.

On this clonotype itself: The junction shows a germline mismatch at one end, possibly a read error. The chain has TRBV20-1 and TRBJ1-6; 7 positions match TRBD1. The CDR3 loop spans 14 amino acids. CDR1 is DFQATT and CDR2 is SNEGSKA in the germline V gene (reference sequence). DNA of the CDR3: TGCAGTGCTAGAGATCAGCCAGGGGGTTCACCCCCCCACTTT. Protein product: CSARDQPGGSPPHF.

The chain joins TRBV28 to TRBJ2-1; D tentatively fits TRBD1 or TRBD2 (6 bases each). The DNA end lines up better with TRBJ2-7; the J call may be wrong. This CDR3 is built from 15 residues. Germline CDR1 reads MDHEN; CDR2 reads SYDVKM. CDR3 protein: CASSFRRGVVYEQYF. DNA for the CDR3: TGTGCCAGCAGTTTTAGAAGGGGGGTCGTCTACGAGCAGTACTTC.

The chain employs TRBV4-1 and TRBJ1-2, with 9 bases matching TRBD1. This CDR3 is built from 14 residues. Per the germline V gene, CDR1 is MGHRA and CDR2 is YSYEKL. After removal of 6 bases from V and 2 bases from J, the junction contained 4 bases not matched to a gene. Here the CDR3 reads CASRDGQGNYGYTF. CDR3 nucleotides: TGCGCCAGCAGAGATGGACAGGGGAACTATGGCTACACCTTC.

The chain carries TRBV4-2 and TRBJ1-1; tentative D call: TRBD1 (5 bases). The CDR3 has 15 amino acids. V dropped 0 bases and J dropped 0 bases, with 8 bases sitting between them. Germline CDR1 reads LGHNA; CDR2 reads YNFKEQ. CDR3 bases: TGTGCCAGCAGCCAAGAATTAGGGGTGAACACTGAAGCTTTCTTT. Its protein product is CASSQELGVNTEAFF.